This TCR beta chain was obtained from a study of OX40 agonist ivuxolimab in advanced cancers. Study-wide results and caveats: The authors did not determine the antigen specificity of the expanded peripheral T cells.

The germline V gene has CDR1 SEHNR and CDR2 FQNEAQ (reference sequence). The CDR3 runs to 15 residues. V dropped 1 base and J dropped 4 bases, with 11 bases sitting between them. In regard to this clone: Its antigen is undetermined.

The method was immunoSEQ multiplex PCR; TCRdb's version includes in-frame clones alone and lacks a portion of them. The table lists fewer than 30,000 clones, less than 90% of them singletons, with roughly 30% in the top ten. The J gene is TRBJ1-3, the V gene TRBV7-9; D possibly corresponds to TRBD1 (6 bases). This TCR was sampled from an adult with an advanced solid tumor such as melanoma, head and neck, liver or kidney cancer. This material consisted of CD4+ or CD8+ T cells sorted from blood, taken in a trial of the OX40 agonist ivuxolimab. CDR3 protein: CASSLVPGEGNTIYF. CDR3 in DNA: TGTGCCAGCAGCTTAGTGCCAGGGGAAGGAAACACCATATATTTT.